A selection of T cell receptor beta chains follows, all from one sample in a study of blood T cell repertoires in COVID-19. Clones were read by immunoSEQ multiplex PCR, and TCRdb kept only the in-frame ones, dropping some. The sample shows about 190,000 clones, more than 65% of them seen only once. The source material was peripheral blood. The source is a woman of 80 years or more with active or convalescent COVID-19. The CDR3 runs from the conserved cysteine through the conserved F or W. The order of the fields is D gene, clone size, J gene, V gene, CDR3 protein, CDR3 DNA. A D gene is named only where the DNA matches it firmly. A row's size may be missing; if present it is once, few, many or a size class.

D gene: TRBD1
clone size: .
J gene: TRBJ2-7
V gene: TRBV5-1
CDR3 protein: CASSSRTGRSYEQYF
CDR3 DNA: TGCGCCAGCAGCTCCCGGACAGGGCGGTCCTACGAGCAGTACTTC

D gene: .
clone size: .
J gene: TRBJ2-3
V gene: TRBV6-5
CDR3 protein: CASSRSRTSTDTQYF
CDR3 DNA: TGTGCCAGCAGTCGTAGCAGAACTAGCACAGATACGCAGTATTTT

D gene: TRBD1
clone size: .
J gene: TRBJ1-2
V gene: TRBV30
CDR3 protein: CAWSGKGGIYGYTF
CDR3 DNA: TGTGCCTGGAGTGGTAAAGGGGGCATCTATGGCTACACCTTC

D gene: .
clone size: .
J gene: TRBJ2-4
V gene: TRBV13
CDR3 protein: CASSSISARGRTNIQYF
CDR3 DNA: TGTGCCAGCAGCTCAATTAGTGCCCGAGGGCGAACGAACATTCAGTACTTC

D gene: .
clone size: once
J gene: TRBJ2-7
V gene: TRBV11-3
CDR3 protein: CASSFATGSSYEQYF
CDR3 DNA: TGTGCCAGCAGTTTCGCCACAGGGAGCTCCTACGAGCAGTACTTC

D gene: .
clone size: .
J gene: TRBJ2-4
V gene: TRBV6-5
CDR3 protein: CASSSRGAPKNIQYF
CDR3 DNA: TGTGCCAGCAGCTCCCGGGGGGCCCCCAAAAACATTCAGTACTTC

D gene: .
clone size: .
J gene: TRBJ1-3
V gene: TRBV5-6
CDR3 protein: CASSSPRQSSGNTIYF
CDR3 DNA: TGTGCCAGCAGCTCGCCCCGACAGAGCTCTGGAAACACCATATATTTT

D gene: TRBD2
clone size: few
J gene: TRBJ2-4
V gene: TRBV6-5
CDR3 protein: CASSSNYGTTENIQYF
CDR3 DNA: TGTGCCAGCAGTTCGAACTACGGGACTACAGAAAACATTCAGTACTTC

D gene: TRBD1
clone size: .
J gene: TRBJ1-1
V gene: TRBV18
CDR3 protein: CTSSPTGVGTEAFF
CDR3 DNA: TGTACCAGCTCACCGACAGGGGTGGGCACTGAAGCTTTCTTT

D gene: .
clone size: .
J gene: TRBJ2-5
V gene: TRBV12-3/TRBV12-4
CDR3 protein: CASSLEGGETQYF
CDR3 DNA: TGTGCCAGCAGTTTAGAGGGGGGGGAGACCCAGTACTTC

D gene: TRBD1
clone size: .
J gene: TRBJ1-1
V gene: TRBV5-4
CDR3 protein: CASRFDRGLTEAFF
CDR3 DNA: TGTGCCAGCAGATTTGACAGGGGCCTAACTGAAGCTTTCTTT

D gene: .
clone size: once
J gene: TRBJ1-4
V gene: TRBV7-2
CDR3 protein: CASRPAGAREKLFF
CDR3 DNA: TGTGCCAGCAGGCCGGCAGGGGCTCGAGAAAAACTGTTTTTT

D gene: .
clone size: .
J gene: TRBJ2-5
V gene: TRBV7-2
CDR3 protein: CASSLLQGTQYF
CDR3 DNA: TGTGCCAGCAGCCTTCTCCAGGGGACCCAGTACTTC

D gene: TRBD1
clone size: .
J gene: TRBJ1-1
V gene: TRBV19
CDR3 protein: CASSIRQGAKNTEAFF
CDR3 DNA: TGTGCCAGTAGTATTCGGCAGGGGGCAAAGAACACTGAAGCTTTCTTT

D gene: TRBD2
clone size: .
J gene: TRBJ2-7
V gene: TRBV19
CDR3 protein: CASSRTSATIRDEQYF
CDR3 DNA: TGTGCCAGTTCCCGGACTAGCGCAACGATTCGCGACGAGCAGTACTTC

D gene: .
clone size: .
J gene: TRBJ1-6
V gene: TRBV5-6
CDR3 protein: CASSLRTGNSPLHF
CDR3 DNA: TGTGCCAGCAGCTTGCGGACGGGGAATTCACCCCTCCACTTT

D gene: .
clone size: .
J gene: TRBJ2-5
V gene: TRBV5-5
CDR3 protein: CASSLELGGGETQYF
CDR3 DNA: TGTGCCAGCAGCTTGGAACTAGGCGGAGGAGAGACCCAGTACTTC

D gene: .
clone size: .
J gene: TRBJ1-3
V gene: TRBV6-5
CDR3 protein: CASHPLGGGNTIYF
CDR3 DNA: TGTGCCAGCCACCCCCTCGGGGGTGGAAACACCATATATTTT

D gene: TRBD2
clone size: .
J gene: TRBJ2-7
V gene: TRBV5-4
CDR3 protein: CASSSPVLAGAIIGYEQYF
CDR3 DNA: TGTGCCAGCAGCTCGCCGGTCTTAGCGGGGGCCATTATCGGGTACGAGCAGTACTTC

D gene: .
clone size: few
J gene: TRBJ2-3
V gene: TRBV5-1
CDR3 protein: CASSLAGGSPIADTQYF
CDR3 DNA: TGCGCCAGCAGCTTGGCCGGTGGTAGCCCAATTGCAGATACGCAGTATTTT

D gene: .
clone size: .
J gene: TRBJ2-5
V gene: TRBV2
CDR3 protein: CASNRDSASGTQYF
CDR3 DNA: TGTGCCAGCAACCGGGACTCAGCCTCAGGGACCCAGTACTTC

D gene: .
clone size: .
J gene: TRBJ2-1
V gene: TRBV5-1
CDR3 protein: CASSFDHSSYNEQFF
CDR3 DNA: TGCGCCAGCAGCTTCGACCACAGCTCCTACAATGAGCAGTTCTTC

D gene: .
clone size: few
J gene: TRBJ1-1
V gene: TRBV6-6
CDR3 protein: CASSQGRRTEAFF
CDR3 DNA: TGTGCCAGCAGTCAGGGGAGGAGGACTGAAGCTTTCTTT

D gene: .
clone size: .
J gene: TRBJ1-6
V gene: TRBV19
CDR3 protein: CASKTQGSNSPLHF
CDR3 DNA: TGTGCCAGTAAAACCCAGGGGTCCAATTCACCCCTCCACTTT

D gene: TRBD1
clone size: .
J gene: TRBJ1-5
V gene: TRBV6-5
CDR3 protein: CASSNTGQGQPQHF
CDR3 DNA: TGTGCCAGCAGCAATACGGGACAGGGTCAGCCCCAGCATTTT

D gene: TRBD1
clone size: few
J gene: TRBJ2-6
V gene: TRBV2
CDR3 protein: CASSSTGGGANVLTF
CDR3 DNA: TGTGCCAGCAGTTCAACAGGGGGTGGGGCCAACGTCCTGACTTTC

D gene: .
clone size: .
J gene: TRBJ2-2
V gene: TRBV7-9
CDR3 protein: CASSFGNLNTGELFF
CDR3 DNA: TGTGCCAGCAGCTTTGGCAACCTGAACACCGGGGAGCTGTTTTTT

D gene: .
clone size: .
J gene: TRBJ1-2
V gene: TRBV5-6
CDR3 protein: CASSPGRTAYGYTF
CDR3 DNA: TGTGCCAGCAGCCCGGGGAGGACGGCCTATGGCTACACCTTC

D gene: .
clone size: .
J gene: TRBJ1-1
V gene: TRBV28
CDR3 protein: CASSIGQNTEAFF
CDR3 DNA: TGTGCCAGCAGTATAGGACAAAACACTGAAGCTTTCTTT

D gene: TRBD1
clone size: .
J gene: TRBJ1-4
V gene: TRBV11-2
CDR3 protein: CASSRRGDRAAEKLFF
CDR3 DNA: TGTGCCAGCAGCCGAAGGGGGGACAGGGCGGCTGAAAAACTGTTTTTT

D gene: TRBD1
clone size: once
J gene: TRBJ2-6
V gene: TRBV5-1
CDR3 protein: CASSLGQGAGANVLTF
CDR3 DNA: TGCGCCAGCAGCTTGGGCCAGGGGGCTGGGGCCAACGTCCTGACTTTC

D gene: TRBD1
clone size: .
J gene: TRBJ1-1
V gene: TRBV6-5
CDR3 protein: CASSSFRGVNTEAFF
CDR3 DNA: TGTGCCAGCAGTTCCTTCAGGGGGGTGAACACTGAAGCTTTCTTT

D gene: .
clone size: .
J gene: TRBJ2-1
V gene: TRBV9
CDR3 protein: CASSSSVGPGGPLYNEQFF
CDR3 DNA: TGTGCCAGCAGCAGCTCCGTGGGGCCCGGTGGTCCTCTCTACAATGAGCAGTTCTTC

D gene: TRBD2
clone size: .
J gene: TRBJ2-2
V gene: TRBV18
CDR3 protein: CASSPRLTSGRANTGELFF
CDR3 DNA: TGTGCCAGCTCACCACGGTTGACTAGCGGGAGAGCGAACACCGGGGAGCTGTTTTTT

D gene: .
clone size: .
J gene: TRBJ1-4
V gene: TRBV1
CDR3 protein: CTSSLRHIANEKLFF
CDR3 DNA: TGCACCAGCAGCCTCAGACACATAGCTAATGAAAAACTGTTTTTT

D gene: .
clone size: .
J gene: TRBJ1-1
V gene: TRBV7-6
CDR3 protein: CASSQDQGYTEAFF
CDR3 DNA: TGTGCCAGCAGCCAAGATCAGGGGTACACTGAAGCTTTCTTT

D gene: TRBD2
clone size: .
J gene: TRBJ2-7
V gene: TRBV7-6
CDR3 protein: CASSFGTSGSDEQYF
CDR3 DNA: TGTGCCAGCAGCTTTGGGACTAGCGGGAGCGACGAGCAGTACTTC